The rows below give T cell receptor beta chains drawn from one sample of a study of blood T cell repertoires in COVID-19. This table comes from immunoSEQ multiplex PCR, and its TCRdb copy is limited to in-frame clones, with some not included. This table holds tens of thousands of clones, around 78% found once. Sequencing was performed on peripheral blood. The receptor set was obtained from a human donor in a cohort sampled during active COVID-19. Each CDR3 is given with its conserved first and last residue. Fields, in order: J gene, D gene, V gene, clone size, CDR3 protein, CDR3 DNA. The D gene is left open where the match is weak. Expanded clones get a size class; other rows say once, few or many, or leave the size out.

>TRBJ2-3|TRBD1|TRBV29-1|NA
CSVGQVLDTQYF
TGCAGCGTAGGACAGGTATTAGATACGCAGTATTTT
>TRBJ1-1|TRBD1|TRBV2|NA
CASSEALNRGPEAFF
TGTGCCAGCAGTGAAGCATTAAACAGGGGGCCTGAAGCTTTCTTT
>TRBJ1-1|NA|TRBV2|NA
CASRLPSTGRNTEAFF
TGTGCCAGCAGATTACCATCGACAGGCCGGAACACTGAAGCTTTCTTT
>TRBJ1-1|TRBD1|TRBV19|NA
CAVRDRGIYTEAFF
TGTGCCGTGAGGGACAGGGGCATATATACTGAAGCTTTCTTT
>TRBJ1-2|TRBD1|TRBV10-3|NA
CAISEGDSLYGYTF
TGTGCCATCAGTGAAGGGGACAGTCTATATGGCTACACCTTC
>TRBJ2-7|NA|TRBV29-1|once
CSVEEQTGRVGEQYF
TGCAGCGTTGAAGAGCAGACAGGCAGGGTGGGTGAGCAGTACTTC
>TRBJ2-7|NA|TRBV24-1|NA
CATSDPEDRRGYEQYF
TGTGCCACCAGTGACCCTGAAGACAGGAGAGGTTACGAGCAGTACTTC
>TRBJ1-1|NA|TRBV27|many
CASSPDFAPEAFF
TGTGCCAGCAGTCCGGACTTCGCGCCTGAAGCTTTCTTT
>TRBJ2-2|NA|TRBV5-6|NA
CASSFGAPTELFF
TGTGCCAGCAGCTTCGGTGCCCCCACGGAGCTGTTTTTT
>TRBJ1-5|NA|TRBV6-2/TRBV6-3|NA
CASSFRAYSNQPQHF
TGTGCCAGCAGTTTCAGGGCTTATAGCAATCAGCCCCAGCATTTT
>TRBJ1-6|TRBD1|TRBV2|NA
CASSASGQGSSPLHF
TGTGCCAGCAGTGCCTCCGGACAGGGGAGCTCACCCCTCCACTTT
>TRBJ2-5|TRBD1|TRBV6-2/TRBV6-3|NA
CASSFPFFGQGAGETQYF
TGTGCCAGCAGTTTCCCATTCTTCGGCCAGGGGGCAGGAGAGACCCAGTACTTC
>TRBJ1-5|NA|TRBV30|NA
CAWSVQGSNQPQHF
TGTGCCTGGAGTGTACAGGGAAGCAATCAGCCCCAGCATTTT
>TRBJ2-1|TRBD1|TRBV14|NA
CASSHRGWDREQFF
TGTGCCAGCAGCCATCGGGGTTGGGACAGAGAGCAGTTCTTC
>TRBJ2-7|NA|TRBV9|few
CASSVAWDSGLYEQYF
TGTGCCAGCAGCGTAGCCTGGGACAGCGGACTATACGAGCAGTACTTC
>TRBJ2-7|NA|TRBV6-6|medium-sized
CASSYEQSGPYEQYF
TGTGCCAGCAGTTACGAACAGAGTGGTCCCTACGAGCAGTACTTC
>TRBJ2-7|TRBD1|TRBV27|few
CASSRQGQAIYEQYF
TGTGCCAGCAGTAGACAGGGACAGGCAATCTACGAGCAGTACTTC
>TRBJ1-1|NA|TRBV19|NA
CASSMRTMNTEAFF
TGTGCCAGTAGTATGCGGACTATGAACACTGAAGCTTTCTTT
>TRBJ2-7|NA|TRBV27|once
CASSLSGAFGYEQYF
TGTGCCAGCAGTTTATCTGGGGCGTTCGGATACGAGCAGTACTTC
>TRBJ1-4|NA|TRBV5-1|NA
CASSLGATNEKLFF
TGCGCCAGCAGCTTGGGAGCAACTAATGAAAAACTGTTTTTT
>TRBJ2-1|NA|TRBV4-3|few
CASSQDPRNEQFF
TGCGCCAGCAGCCAAGATCCGAGGAATGAGCAGTTCTTC
>TRBJ2-7|NA|TRBV4-1|NA
CASSPTGTSYEQYF
TGCGCCAGCAGCCCGACAGGGACTTCCTACGAGCAGTACTTC
>TRBJ1-1|TRBD1|TRBV18|NA
CASSRQGATEAFF
TGTGCCAGCTCTAGACAGGGGGCGACTGAAGCTTTCTTT
>TRBJ1-5|TRBD1|TRBV7-2|NA
CASSFGQGQPQHF
TGTGCCAGCAGCTTCGGACAGGGTCAGCCCCAGCATTTT
>TRBJ2-1|TRBD1|TRBV28|NA
CASSTPGQGTQAGDRFF
TGTGCCAGCAGTACTCCGGGACAGGGGACCCAAGCGGGAGATCGGTTCTTC
>TRBJ2-7|NA|TRBV28|NA
CASSSDSRGEQYF
TGTGCCAGCAGCTCGGACTCCCGGGGGGAGCAGTACTTC
>TRBJ2-2|TRBD2|TRBV24-1|NA
CATSDPRTSGDTGELFF
TGTGCCACCAGTGATCCAAGGACTAGCGGAGACACCGGGGAGCTGTTTTTT
>TRBJ2-1|TRBD2|TRBV11-3|once
CASSSLGGSFSEQFF
TGTGCCAGTTCGAGTCTGGGCGGGAGCTTTAGTGAGCAGTTCTTC
>TRBJ1-1|NA|TRBV10-3|NA
CAIRAGTYNGGTEAFF
TGTGCCATCAGAGCGGGAACCTACAATGGTGGCACTGAAGCTTTCTTT
>TRBJ2-2|NA|TRBV7-3|NA
CASSRGGGVPGELFF
TGTGCCAGCAGCCGCGGGGGCGGGGTCCCCGGGGAGCTGTTTTTT
>TRBJ2-1|NA|TRBV12-3/TRBV12-4|NA
CASTPSGEQFF
TGTGCCAGCACCCCCTCCGGTGAGCAGTTCTTC
>TRBJ2-7|NA|TRBV7-2|NA
CASSLYPGYEQYF
TGTGCCAGCAGCTTGTATCCAGGCTACGAGCAGTACTTC
>TRBJ1-1|NA|TRBV27|NA
CASSSFGQYTEAFF
TGTGCCAGCAGTTCCTTCGGACAATACACTGAAGCTTTCTTT
>TRBJ2-1|NA|TRBV5-1|NA
CASSLGASSYNEQFF
TGCGCCAGCAGCTTGGGGGCGAGCTCCTACAATGAGCAGTTCTTC
>TRBJ1-2|NA|TRBV5-6|NA
CASSPGHGFGYTF
TGTGCCAGCAGCCCGGGACACGGATTCGGCTACACCTTC
>TRBJ2-7|NA|TRBV19|NA
CASSSGAVSYEQYF
TGTGCCAGTAGTTCCGGAGCAGTCTCCTACGAGCAGTACTTC
>TRBJ1-2|TRBD1|TRBV28|NA
CAILPGDRGGYGYTF
TGTGCCATACTCCCAGGGGACAGGGGCGGTTATGGCTACACCTTC
>TRBJ2-5|TRBD1|TRBV2|NA
CASTPRGTGGLETQYF
TGTGCCAGCACCCCACGGGGGACAGGGGGATTAGAGACCCAGTACTTC
>TRBJ2-7|TRBD2|TRBV5-1|once
CASSLVSSGVGQYF
TGCGCCAGCAGCTTGGTTTCTAGCGGGGTAGGGCAGTACTTC
>TRBJ2-5|NA|TRBV6-5|NA
CASSYGGSQETQYF
TGTGCCAGCAGTTACGGCGGTAGCCAAGAGACCCAGTACTTC
>TRBJ1-1|NA|TRBV28|NA
CASSLNEGRGTEAFF
TGTGCCAGCAGTTTAAACGAGGGGAGGGGTACTGAAGCTTTCTTT
>TRBJ1-5|NA|TRBV6-5|NA
CASSPNQGRQPQHF
TGTGCCAGCAGTCCGAATCAGGGAAGGCAGCCCCAGCATTTT
>TRBJ2-7|TRBD2|TRBV28|NA
CASTPASGYATYEQYF
TGTGCCAGCACCCCCGCTAGCGGATACGCAACCTACGAGCAGTACTTC
>TRBJ1-5|TRBD1|TRBV19|NA
CASSIGTGSNQPQHF
TGTGCCAGTAGTATAGGGACAGGGAGCAATCAGCCCCAGCATTTT
>TRBJ2-7|TRBD1|TRBV7-9|once
CASSRDRDYEQYF
TGTGCCAGCAGCCGGGACAGGGACTACGAGCAGTACTTC
>TRBJ1-2|NA|TRBV7-9|NA
CASSATRGQLHGYTF
TGTGCCAGCAGCGCCACGAGAGGACAGCTACATGGCTACACCTTC
>TRBJ2-7|TRBD2|TRBV7-8|NA
CASSFFGLAGGREQYF
TGTGCCAGCAGCTTTTTTGGACTAGCGGGGGGGAGGGAGCAGTACTTC
>TRBJ1-2|NA|TRBV5-4|NA
CASSVGFDYGYTF
TGTGCCAGCAGCGTGGGTTTCGACTATGGCTACACCTTC
>TRBJ2-6|NA|TRBV19|NA
CASRESTGISGANVLTF
TGTGCCAGTAGGGAATCAACAGGGATCTCTGGGGCCAACGTCCTGACTTTC
>TRBJ1-6|TRBD1|TRBV27|NA
CASSKSYRGPYNSPLHF
TGTGCCAGCAGTAAGTCGTACAGGGGTCCCTATAATTCACCCCTCCACTTT
>TRBJ2-1|TRBD2|TRBV5-1|NA
CASSLKTGGEQFF
TGCGCCAGCAGCTTGAAGACGGGGGGTGAGCAGTTCTTC
>TRBJ2-1|TRBD2|TRBV24-1|few
CATSGGSVRDEQFF
TGTGCCACCAGTGGCGGGAGTGTTAGGGATGAGCAGTTCTTC
>TRBJ2-7|NA|TRBV27|few
CASSSRTKFEQYF
TGTGCCAGCAGTTCCCGGACAAAGTTCGAGCAGTACTTC